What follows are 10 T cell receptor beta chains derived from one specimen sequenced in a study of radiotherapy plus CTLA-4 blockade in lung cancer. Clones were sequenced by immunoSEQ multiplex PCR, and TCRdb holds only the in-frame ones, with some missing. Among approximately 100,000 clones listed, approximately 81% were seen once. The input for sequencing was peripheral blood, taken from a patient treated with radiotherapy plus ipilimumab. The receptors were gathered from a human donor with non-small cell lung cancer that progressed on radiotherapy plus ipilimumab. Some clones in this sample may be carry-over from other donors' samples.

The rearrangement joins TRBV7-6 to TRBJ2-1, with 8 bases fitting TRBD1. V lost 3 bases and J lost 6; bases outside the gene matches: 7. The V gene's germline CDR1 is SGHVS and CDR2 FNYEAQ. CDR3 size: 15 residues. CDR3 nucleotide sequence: TGTGCCAGCAGCTTTAACCGGGACAGGTTCAATGAGCAGTTCTTC. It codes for CASSFNRDRFNEQFF.

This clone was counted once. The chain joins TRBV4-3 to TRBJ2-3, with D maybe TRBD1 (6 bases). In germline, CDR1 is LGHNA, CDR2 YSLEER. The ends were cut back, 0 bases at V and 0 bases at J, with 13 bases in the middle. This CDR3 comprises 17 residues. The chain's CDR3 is CASSQDANRDSTDTQYF. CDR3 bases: TGCGCCAGCAGCCAAGATGCGAACAGGGATAGCACAGATACGCAGTATTTT.

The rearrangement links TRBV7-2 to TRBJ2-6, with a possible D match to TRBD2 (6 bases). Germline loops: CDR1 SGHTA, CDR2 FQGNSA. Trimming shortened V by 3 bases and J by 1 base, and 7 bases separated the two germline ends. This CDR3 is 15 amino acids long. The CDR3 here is CASSFRGSGANVLTF. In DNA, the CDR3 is TGTGCCAGCAGCTTCCGGGGGTCTGGGGCCAACGTCCTGACTTTC.

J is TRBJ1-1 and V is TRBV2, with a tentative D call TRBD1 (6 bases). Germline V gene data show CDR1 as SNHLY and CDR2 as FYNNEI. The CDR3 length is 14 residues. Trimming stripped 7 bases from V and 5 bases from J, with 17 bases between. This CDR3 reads CASTRQVSTTEAFF. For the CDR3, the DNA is TGTGCCAGCACGAGACAGGTGTCGACAACTGAAGCTTTCTTT.

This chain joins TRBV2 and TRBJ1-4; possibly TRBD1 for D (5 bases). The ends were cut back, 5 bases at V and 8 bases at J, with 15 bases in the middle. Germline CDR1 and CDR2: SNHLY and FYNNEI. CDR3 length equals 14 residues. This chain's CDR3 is CASSREGDEEKLFF. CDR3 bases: TGTGCCAGCAGTCGGGAAGGGGATGAAGAAAAACTGTTTTTT.

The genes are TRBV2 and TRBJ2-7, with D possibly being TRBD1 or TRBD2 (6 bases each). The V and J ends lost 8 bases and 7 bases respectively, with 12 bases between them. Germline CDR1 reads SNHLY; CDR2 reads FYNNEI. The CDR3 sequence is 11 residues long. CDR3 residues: CASALGGEQYF. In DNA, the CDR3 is TGTGCCAGCGCGTTAGGGGGGGAGCAGTACTTC.

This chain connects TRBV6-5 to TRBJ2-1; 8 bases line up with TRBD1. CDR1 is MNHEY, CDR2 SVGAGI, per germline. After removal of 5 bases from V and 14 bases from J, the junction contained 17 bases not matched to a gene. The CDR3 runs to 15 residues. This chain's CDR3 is CASSSPRTGLFSKFF. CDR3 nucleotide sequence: TGTGCCAGCAGTAGCCCTAGGACAGGGCTCTTTTCGAAGTTCTTC.

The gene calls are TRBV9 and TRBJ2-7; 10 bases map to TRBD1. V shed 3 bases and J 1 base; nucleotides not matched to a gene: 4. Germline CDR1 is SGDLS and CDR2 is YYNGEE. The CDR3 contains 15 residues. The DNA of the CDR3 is TGTGCCAGCAGCGAGGGACAGGGGCTATCCTACGAGCAGTACTTC. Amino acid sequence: CASSEGQGLSYEQYF.

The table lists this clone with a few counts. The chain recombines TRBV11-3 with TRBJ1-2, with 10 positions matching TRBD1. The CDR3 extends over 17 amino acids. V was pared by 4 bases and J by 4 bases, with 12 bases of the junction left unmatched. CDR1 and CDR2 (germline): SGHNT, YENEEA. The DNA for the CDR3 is TGTGCCAGCAGCTCCCCGGCCGGGACAGGGGAAATCTATGGCTACACCTTC. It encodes CASSSPAGTGEIYGYTF.

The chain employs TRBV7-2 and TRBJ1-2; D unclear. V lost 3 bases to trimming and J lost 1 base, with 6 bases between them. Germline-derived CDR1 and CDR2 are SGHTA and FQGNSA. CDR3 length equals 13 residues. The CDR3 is CASSFQRNYGYTF. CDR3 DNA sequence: TGTGCCAGCAGCTTTCAGCGTAACTATGGCTACACCTTC.